This T cell receptor beta chain stems from a study of blood T cell repertoires in COVID-19. In the study overall: T cells, B-cell-depleted T cells, or PBMCs provided the cDNA or gDNA that served as material.

Authors' analysis steps: How many nucleated cells were present was estimated from reference gene primer amplification. Clones were sequenced by immunoSEQ multiplex PCR, and TCRdb holds only the in-frame ones, with some missing. The V and J calls and clone size are taken from that table; D and trimming were inferred from the DNA. Altogether about 46,000 clones are present, approximately 85% being singletons, with the ten largest covering 15% to 18%. Germline CDR1 is LNHDA and CDR2 is SQIVND (reference sequence). The J segment lost 0 bases and the V segment lost 5 bases, leaving 8 bases of the junction unmatched. The CDR3 loop spans 17 amino acids.

This sequence was found in a human donor in a cohort sampled during active COVID-19. The donor label of this sample is uncertain. The material sequenced was peripheral blood. The gene calls are TRBV19 and TRBJ2-3, with TRBD2 matching over 10 bases. The CDR3 sequence: CASSPRTSGLSTDTQYF. Here the CDR3 DNA reads TGTGCCAGTAGTCCAAGGACTAGCGGACTTAGCACAGATACGCAGTATTTT. Variable domain in full (rest from reference TRBV19 and TRBJ2-3): DGGITQSPKYLFRKEGQNVTLSCEQNLNHDAMYWYRQDPGQGLRLIYYSQIVNDFQKGDIAEGYSVSREKKESFPLTVTSAQKNPTAFYLCASSPRTSGLSTDTQYFGPGTRLTVL.